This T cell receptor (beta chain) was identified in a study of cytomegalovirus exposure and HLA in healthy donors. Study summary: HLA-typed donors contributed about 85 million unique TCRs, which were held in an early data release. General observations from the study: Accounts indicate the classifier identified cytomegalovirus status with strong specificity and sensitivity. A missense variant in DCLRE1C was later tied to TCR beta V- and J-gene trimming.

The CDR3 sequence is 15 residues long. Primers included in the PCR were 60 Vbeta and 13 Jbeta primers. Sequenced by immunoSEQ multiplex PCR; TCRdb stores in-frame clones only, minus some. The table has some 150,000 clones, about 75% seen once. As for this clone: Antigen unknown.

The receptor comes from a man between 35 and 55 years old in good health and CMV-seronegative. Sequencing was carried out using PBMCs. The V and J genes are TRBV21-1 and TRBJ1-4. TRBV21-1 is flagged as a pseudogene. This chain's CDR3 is CARGREVGGIEKLFF. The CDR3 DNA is TGTGCCAGGGGACGTGAGGTGGGAGGGATTGAAAAACTGTTTTTT.